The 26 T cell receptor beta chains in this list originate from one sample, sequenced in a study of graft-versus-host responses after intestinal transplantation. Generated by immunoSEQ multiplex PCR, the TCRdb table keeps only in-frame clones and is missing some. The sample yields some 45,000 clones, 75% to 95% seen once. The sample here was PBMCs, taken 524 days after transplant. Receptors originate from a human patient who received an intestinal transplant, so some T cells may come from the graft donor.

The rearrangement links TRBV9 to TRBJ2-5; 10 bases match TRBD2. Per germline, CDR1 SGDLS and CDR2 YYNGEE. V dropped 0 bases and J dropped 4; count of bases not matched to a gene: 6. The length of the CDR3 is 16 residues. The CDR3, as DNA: TGTGCCAGCAGCGTAGGCCTAGCGGGAGTATCAGAGACCCAGTACTTC. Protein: CASSVGLAGVSETQYF. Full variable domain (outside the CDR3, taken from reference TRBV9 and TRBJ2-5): DSGVTQTPKHLITATGQRVTLRCSPRSGDLSVYWYQQSLDQGLQFLIQYYNGEERAKGNILERFSAQQFPDLHSELNLSSLELGDSALYFCASSVGLAGVSETQYFGPGTRLLVL.

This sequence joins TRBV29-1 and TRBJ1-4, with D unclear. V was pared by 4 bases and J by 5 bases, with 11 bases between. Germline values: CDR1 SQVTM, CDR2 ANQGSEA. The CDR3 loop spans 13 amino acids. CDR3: CSVVASPNEKLFF. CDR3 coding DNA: TGCAGCGTTGTTGCCTCCCCAAATGAAAAACTGTTTTTT.

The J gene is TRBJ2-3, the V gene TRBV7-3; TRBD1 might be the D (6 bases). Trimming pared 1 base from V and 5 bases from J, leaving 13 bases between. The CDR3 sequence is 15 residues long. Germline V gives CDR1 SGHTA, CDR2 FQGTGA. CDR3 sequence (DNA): TGTGCCAGCAGCTTAAGGGGGCCGGACGGAGATACGCAGTATTTT. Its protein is CASSLRGPDGDTQYF.

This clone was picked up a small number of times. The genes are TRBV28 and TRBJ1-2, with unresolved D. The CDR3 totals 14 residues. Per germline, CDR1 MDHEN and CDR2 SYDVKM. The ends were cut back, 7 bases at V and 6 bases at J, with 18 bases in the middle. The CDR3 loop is CASTLGGPIDGYTF. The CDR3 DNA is TGTGCCAGCACCCTGGGCGGCCCAATAGATGGCTACACCTTC.

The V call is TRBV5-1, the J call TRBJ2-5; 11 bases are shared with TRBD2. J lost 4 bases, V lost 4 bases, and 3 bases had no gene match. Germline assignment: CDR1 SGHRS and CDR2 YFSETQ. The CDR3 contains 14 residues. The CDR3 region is CASSLLAGGETQYF. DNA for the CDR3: TGCGCCAGCAGCCTTCTAGCGGGAGGAGAGACCCAGTACTTC.

CDR3 in DNA: TGCAGCCTGCCAACTAGCGGGAGGGCAAATGAGCAGTTCTTC. Translation gives CSLPTSGRANEQFF. The chain joins TRBV29-1 to TRBJ2-1; 13 nucleotides align to TRBD2. J gave up 7 bases and V 8 bases, and 8 bases lay outside the gene matches. Germline lookup yields CDR1 SQVTM and CDR2 ANQGSEA. CDR3 length: 14 residues.

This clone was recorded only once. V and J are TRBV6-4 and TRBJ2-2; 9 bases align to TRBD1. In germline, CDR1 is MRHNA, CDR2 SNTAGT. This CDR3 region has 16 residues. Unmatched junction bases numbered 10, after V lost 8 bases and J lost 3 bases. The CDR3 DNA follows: TGTGCCAGCCCTCCCGGGCGGGACAGGGACACCGGGGAGCTGTTTTTT. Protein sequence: CASPPGRDRDTGELFF.

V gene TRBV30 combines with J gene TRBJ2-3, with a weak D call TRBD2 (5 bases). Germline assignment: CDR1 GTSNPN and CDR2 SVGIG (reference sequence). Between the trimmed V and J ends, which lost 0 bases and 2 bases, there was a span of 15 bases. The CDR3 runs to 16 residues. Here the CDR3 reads CAWSVKTGGFTDTQYF. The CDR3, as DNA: TGTGCCTGGAGTGTAAAAACGGGCGGGTTCACAGATACGCAGTATTTT.

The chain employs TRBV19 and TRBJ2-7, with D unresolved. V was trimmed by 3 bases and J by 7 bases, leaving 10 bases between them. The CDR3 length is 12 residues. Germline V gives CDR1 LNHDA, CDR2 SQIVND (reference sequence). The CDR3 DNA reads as TGTGCCAGTAGTATGACCGCCGGGGAGCAGTACTTC. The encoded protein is CASSMTAGEQYF.

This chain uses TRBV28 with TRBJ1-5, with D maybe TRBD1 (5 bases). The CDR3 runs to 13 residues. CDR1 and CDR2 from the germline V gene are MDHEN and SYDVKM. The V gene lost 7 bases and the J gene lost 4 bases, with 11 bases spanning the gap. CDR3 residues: CASKNPGNQPQHF. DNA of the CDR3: TGTGCCAGCAAAAATCCAGGGAATCAGCCCCAGCATTTT.

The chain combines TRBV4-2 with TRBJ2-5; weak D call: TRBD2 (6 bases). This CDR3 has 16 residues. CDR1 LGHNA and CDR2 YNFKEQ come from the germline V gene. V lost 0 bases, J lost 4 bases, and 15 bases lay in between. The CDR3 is CASSQDSGRGGETQYF. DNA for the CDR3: TGTGCCAGCAGCCAAGATTCGGGTAGGGGAGGAGAGACCCAGTACTTC.

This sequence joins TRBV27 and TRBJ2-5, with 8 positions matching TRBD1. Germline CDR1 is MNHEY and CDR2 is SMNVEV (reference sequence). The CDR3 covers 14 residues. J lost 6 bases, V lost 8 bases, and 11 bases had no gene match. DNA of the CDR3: TGTGCCAGCTGGGACAGGCAAGGAGGGCAGACCCAGTACTTC. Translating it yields CASWDRQGGQTQYF.

CDR3 residues: CASSLDAGSSGNTIYF. CDR3 DNA sequence: TGCGCCAGCAGCTTGGATGCGGGGTCCTCTGGAAACACCATATATTTT. The chain has TRBV5-1 and TRBJ1-3; the D is unclear. CDR3 length: 16 residues. Looked up from germline, CDR1 is SGHRS and CDR2 is YFSETQ. V shed 0 bases and J shed 0 bases, with 10 bases lying between them. The full variable domain, completed using reference TRBV5-1 and TRBJ1-3, is KAGVTQTPRYLIKTRGQQVTLSCSPISGHRSVSWYQQTPGQGLQFLFEYFSETQRNKGNFPGRFSGRQFSNSRSEMNVSTLELGDSALYLCASSLDAGSSGNTIYFGEGSWLTVV.

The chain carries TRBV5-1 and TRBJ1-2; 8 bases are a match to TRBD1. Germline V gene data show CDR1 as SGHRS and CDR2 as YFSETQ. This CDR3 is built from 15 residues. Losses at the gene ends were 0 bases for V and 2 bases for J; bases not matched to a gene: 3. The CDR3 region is CASSLDSGGNYGYTF. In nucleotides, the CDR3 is TGCGCCAGCAGCTTGGATTCAGGGGGCAACTATGGCTACACCTTC.

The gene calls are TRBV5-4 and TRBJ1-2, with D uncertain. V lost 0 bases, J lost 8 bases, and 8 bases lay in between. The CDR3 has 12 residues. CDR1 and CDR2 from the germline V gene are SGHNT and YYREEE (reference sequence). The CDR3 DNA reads TGTGCCAGCAGCTTGGAGTCTCTCGGCTACACCTTC. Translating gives CASSLESLGYTF.

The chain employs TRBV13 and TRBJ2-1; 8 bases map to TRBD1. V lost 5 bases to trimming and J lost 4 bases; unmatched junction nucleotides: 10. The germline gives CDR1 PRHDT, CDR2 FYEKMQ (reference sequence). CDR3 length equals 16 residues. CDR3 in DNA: TGTGCCAGCAGCCAAAGGACAGGGAAATCTTACAATGAGCAGTTCTTC. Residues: CASSQRTGKSYNEQFF.

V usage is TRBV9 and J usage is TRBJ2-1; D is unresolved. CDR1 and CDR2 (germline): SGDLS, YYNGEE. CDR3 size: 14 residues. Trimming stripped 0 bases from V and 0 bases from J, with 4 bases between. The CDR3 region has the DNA TGTGCCAGCAGCGTAGCCCTCTCCTACAATGAGCAGTTCTTC. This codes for CASSVALSYNEQFF.

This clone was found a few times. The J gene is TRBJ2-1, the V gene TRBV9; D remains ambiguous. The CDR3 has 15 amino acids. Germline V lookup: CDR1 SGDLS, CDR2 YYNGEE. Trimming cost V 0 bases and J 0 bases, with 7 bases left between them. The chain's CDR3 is CASSVATSSYNEQFF. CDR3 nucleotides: TGTGCCAGCAGCGTAGCTACCAGCTCCTACAATGAGCAGTTCTTC.

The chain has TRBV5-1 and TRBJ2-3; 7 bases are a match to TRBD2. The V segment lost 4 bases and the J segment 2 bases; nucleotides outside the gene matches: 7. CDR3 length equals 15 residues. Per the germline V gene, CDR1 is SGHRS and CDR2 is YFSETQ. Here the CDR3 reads CASSQSSGFTDTQYF. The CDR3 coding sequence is TGCGCCAGCAGCCAGTCTAGCGGTTTCACAGATACGCAGTATTTT.

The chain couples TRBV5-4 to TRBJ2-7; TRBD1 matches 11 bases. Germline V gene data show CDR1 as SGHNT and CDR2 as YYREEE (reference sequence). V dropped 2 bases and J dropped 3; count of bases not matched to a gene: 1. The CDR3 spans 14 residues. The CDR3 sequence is CASSLGTGGYEQYF. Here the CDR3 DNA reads TGTGCCAGCAGCTTAGGGACAGGGGGCTACGAGCAGTACTTC.

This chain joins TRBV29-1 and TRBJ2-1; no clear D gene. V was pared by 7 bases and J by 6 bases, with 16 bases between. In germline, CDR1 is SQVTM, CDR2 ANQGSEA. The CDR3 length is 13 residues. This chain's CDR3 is CSARPERANEQFF. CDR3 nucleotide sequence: TGCAGCGCCCGCCCAGAACGGGCCAATGAGCAGTTCTTC.

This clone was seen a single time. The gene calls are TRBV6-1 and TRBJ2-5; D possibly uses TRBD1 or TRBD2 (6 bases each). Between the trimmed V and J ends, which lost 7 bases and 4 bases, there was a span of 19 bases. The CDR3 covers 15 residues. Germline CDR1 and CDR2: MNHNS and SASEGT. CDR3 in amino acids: CASIPSQGRGETQYF. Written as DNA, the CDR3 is TGTGCCAGCATTCCTTCTCAGGGGCGGGGAGAGACCCAGTACTTC.

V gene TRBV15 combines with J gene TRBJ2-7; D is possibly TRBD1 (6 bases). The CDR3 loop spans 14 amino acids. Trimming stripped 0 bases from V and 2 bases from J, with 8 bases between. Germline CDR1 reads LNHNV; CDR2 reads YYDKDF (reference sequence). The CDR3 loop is CATSRDRQAYEQYF. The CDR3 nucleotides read TGTGCCACCAGCAGAGACAGACAGGCCTACGAGCAGTACTTC. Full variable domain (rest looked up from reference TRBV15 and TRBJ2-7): DAMVIQNPRYQVTQFGKPVTLSCSQTLNHNVMYWYQQKSSQAPKLLFHYYDKDFNNEADTPDNFQSRRPNTSFCFLDIRSPGLGDTAMYLCATSRDRQAYEQYFGPGTRLTVT.

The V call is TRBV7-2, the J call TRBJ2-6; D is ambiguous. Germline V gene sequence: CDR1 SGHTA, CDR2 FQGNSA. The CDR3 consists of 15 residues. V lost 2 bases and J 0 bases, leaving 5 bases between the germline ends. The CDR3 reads CASSLSRSGANVLTF. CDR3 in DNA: TGTGCCAGCAGCTTATCCCGCTCTGGGGCCAACGTCCTGACTTTC.

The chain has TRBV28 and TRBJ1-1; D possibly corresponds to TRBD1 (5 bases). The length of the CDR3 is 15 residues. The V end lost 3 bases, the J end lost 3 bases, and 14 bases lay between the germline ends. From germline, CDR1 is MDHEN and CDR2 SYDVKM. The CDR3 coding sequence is TGTGCCAGCAGTTTCTCGCCTATCAGGGACACTGAAGCTTTCTTT. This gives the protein CASSFSPIRDTEAFF.

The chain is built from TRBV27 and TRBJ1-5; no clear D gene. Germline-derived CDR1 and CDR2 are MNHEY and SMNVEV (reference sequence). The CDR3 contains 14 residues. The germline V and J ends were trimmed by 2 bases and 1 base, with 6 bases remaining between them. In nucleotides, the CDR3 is TGTGCCAGCAGTTTAGAGGGCAGCAATCAGCCCCAGCATTTT. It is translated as CASSLEGSNQPQHF.